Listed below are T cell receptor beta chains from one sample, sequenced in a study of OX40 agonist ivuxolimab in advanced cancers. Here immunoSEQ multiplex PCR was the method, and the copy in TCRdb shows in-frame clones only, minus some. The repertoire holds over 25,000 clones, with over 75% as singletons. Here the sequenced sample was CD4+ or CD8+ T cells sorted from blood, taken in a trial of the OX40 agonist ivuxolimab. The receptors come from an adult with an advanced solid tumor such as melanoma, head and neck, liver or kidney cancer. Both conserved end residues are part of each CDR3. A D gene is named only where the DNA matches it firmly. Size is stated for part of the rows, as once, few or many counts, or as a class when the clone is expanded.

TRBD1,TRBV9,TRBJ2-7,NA,TGTGCCAGCAGCGGACGATACACAGGGGTCCACGAGCAGTACTTC,CASSGRYTGVHEQYF
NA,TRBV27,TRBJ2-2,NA,TGTGCCAGCAGTCTCCTCGACAGGTTGGACACCGGGGAGCTGTTTTTT,CASSLLDRLDTGELFF
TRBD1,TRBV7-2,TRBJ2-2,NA,TGTGCCAGCAGCTCTTGGACAGGGGATCCCACCGGGGAGCTGTTTTTT,CASSSWTGDPTGELFF
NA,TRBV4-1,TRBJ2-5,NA,TGCGCCAGCAGCCGAGGCGCGTTTTTAGAGACCCAGTACTTC,CASSRGAFLETQYF
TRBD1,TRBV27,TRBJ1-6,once,TGTGCCAGCAGTTCCGGGTCGACAGGGCTGGATTCACCCCTCCACTTT,CASSSGSTGLDSPLHF
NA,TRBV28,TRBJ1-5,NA,TGTGCCAGCAGTCCACAGGGCCCCTTTAGCAATCAGCCCCAGCATTTT,CASSPQGPFSNQPQHF
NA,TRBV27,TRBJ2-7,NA,TGTGCCAGCAGTTTAGGTGACTACCTCTACGAGCAGTACTTC,CASSLGDYLYEQYF
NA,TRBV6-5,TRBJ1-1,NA,TGTGCCAGCAGCGGGGGGGTGAACACTGAAGCTTTCTTT,CASSGGVNTEAFF
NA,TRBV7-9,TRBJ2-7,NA,TGTGCCAGCAGCTTGGGACTTAGTGGACAGGAACACGAGCAGTACTTC,CASSLGLSGQEHEQYF
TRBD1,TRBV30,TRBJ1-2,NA,TGTGCCTGGACCCCAGGGACAGGGGATGGCTACACCTTC,CAWTPGTGDGYTF
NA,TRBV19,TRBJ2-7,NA,TGTGCCAGTAGCCGGGACGACGAGCAGTACTTC,CASSRDDEQYF
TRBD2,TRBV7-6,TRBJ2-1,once,TGTGCCAGCAGCTTCTTGGCGGGGGGGCCCGAAATCTACAATGAGCAGTTCTTC,CASSFLAGGPEIYNEQFF
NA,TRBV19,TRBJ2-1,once,TGTGCCAGTAGTACGACAGCATACAATGAGCAGTTCTTC,CASSTTAYNEQFF
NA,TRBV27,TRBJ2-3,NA,TGTGCCAGCAGTTTGCTGGCGCCCCCGTCTTTAGATACGCAGTATTTT,CASSLLAPPSLDTQYF
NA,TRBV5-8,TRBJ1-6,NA,TGTGCCAGCAGCGTCAAACAGGGATCCCCCAGCTCCTATAATTCACCCCTCCACTTT,CASSVKQGSPSSYNSPLHF
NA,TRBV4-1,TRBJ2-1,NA,TGCGCCAGCAGCCAAGACAGGGTAAATGAGCAGTTCTTC,CASSQDRVNEQFF
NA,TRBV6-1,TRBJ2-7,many,TGTGCCAGCAGACCTAGGCGGGACTACGAGCAGTACTTC,CASRPRRDYEQYF
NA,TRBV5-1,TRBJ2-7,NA,TGCGCCAGCAGCGGGAATCTCGGGTCAATACTGTACTTC,CASSGNLGSILYF
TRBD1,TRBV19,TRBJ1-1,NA,TGTGCCAGTAGGACTGCGGACAGGGCCACTGAAGCTTTCTTT,CASRTADRATEAFF
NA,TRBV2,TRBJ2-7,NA,TGTGCCAGCAGTTTAAGGACGGTCTACGAGCAGTACTTC,CASSLRTVYEQYF
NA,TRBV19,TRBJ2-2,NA,TGTGCCAGTACAGGGCGTAGCACCGGGGAGCTGTTTTTT,CASTGRSTGELFF
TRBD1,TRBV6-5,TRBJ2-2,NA,TGTGCCAGCAGTGTGACAGGGGGCGCCGACGGGGAGCTGTTTTTT,CASSVTGGADGELFF
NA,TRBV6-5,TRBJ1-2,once,TGTGCCAGCACCAATCTGGGGGGCTCTCGTCCTGGCTACACCTTC,CASTNLGGSRPGYTF
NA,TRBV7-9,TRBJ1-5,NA,TGTGCCAGCAGCTCCGGCGGCAGGGTAGGGGATAGCAATCAGCCCCAGCATTTT,CASSSGGRVGDSNQPQHF
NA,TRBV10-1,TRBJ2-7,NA,TGCGCCAGCAGTGAGAGAGAGGGGACGGGGAGCTCCTACGAGCAGTACTTC,CASSEREGTGSSYEQYF
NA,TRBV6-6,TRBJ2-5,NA,TGTGCCAGCACCTCAACCTGGGGCCGGGAGACCCAGTACTTC,CASTSTWGRETQYF